This TCR beta chain was identified during a study of blood T cell repertoires in COVID-19 (dated by TCRdb to 2019 to 2021). For context, the study as a whole: Samples covering the acute and convalescent phases of COVID-19 were provided by collaborators in the United States, Italy and Spain. HLA class I and class II types, where available, came from metadata supplied by the sample provider rather than from assay-based typing. The material from the prospective study consisted of cDNA or gDNA derived from T cells, B-cell-depleted T cells, or PBMCs. Samples were obtained from the ongoing ImmuneRACE study (first 160 participants) and from 1,000 to 1,500 subjects provided by 6 global collaborators. The sample metadata nearly always contained a de-identified subject ID, COVID-19 status, age in years and sex. Subjects who had been exposed to COVID-19, were actively infected with it, or had recovered from it provided the deeply sampled blood TCRbeta repertoires that made up the dataset. The repertoires were released in a freely available public database meant as a resource for research on the immune response to SARS-CoV-2. General conclusions and limits of the study: The quantity of clinical and demographic metadata differed by source and by participant and was supplied without curation.

Comments on this clone: Which antigen it targets is not known. No much larger clone exists at a distance of one base, and base qualities are not known.

Whole blood was collected in K2EDTA tubes by collaborating institutions according to the institutions' own protocols. For TCRbeta analysis, collaborator samples were shipped as frozen whole blood, as isolated PBMCs, or as DNA extracted from either sample type. Spanning cysteine to phenylalanine, the CDR3 consists of 12 amino acids. Only the CDR3 DNA is retained, 36 bases long and in frame from the first base. V and J lose 4 bases and 10 bases, and a span of 13 bases separates them. The germline V gene (reference sequence) yields LGHDT for CDR1 and YNNKEL for CDR2. TCRbeta CDR3 regions were amplified from genomic DNA by means of the immunoSEQ Assay, a bias-controlled multiplex PCR. Processing in the source paper ran as follows. Nucleated cell counts per sample were estimated from amplification of reference gene primers within the assay. To quantify the absolute abundance of each unique TCRbeta CDR3 rearrangement, sequence reads were collapsed and filtered. For each sample, productive Simpson clonality was calculated as the square root of Simpson's diversity index over productive rearrangements. The clones in this table, taken by TCRdb from immuneACCESS, are in-frame only. Not every clone is retained; where verified, under half of the shortfall comes from an unresolved V gene, and the cause of the rest is unknown. V and J calls and clone size are given by that table; D and trimming were obtained from the DNA. Here the sample has tens of thousands of clones; about 88% occur a single time. Clones ranked in the top ten supply around 3% of the sample.

This TCR derives from a woman of 80 years or more with acute or convalescent COVID-19. The specimen was peripheral blood. The chain is encoded by TRBV3-1 (or the pseudogene TRBV3-2) joined to TRBJ1-2; 6 matching bases give a weak D call of TRBD1. Read as DNA, the sequence is TGTGCCAGCAGCCCAACACAGGGTGTCTACACCTTC. Its protein is CASSPTQGVYTF.